These 27 T cell receptor beta chains originate from one sample sequenced in a study of T cell repertoires in cytomegalovirus infection. TCRdb used MiXCR to reprocess the reads, holding one entry per CDR3 protein. The profile shows 650,000 to 900,000 distinct CDR3 sequences, about 29% of them singletons. Their antigen targets remain unknown. The source was cultured CD8+ T cells from PBMCs, collected from culture after CMV antigen stimulation. All receptors come from a human donor in good health (CMV status not recorded). Some clones in this sample may be carry-over from other donors' samples.

The sample holds a few counts of this clonotype. Here the CDR3 reads CASSSTGQAQYNEQFF. The CDR3 region has the DNA TGTGCCAGCAGCTCCACCGGACAGGCTCAATACAATGAGCAGTTCTTC. This sequence joins TRBV12-3 or TRBV12-4 and TRBJ2-1; 7 nucleotides match TRBD1. This CDR3 region has 16 residues. The junction had 12 bases not matched to a gene; V was cut back by 6 bases and J by 4 bases.

Only a few counts were recorded for this clonotype. The J gene is TRBJ2-3, the V gene TRBV6-2 or TRBV6-3; weak D call: TRBD1 (6 bases). Germline values: CDR1 MNHEY, CDR2 SVGEGT. Trimming stripped 0 bases from V and 0 bases from J, with 13 bases between. The CDR3 extends over 17 amino acids. CDR3 nucleotides: TGTGCCAGCAGTTACTCGACAGGACTGACTAGCACAGATACGCAGTATTTT. Its translation is CASSYSTGLTSTDTQYF.

This clonotype was counted many times. The CDR3 does not close with the conserved phenylalanine or tryptophan, likely indicating a read error. The limits of the CDR3 on the DNA are not certain, so only TCRdb's listed CDR3 is given. The chain links TRBV6-1 to TRBJ2-7; the table calls TRBD1, which could not be checked here. Termini included, the CDR3 measures 12 amino acids. Germline V CDR1 and CDR2: MNHNS, SASEGT. CDR3 protein: CASSQNTGPWVI.

The J gene is TRBJ1-2, the V gene TRBV6-1; no definite D call. The length of the CDR3 is 14 residues. V was pared by 8 bases and J by 8 bases, with 21 bases between. The germline CDR1 and CDR2 sequences are MNHNS and SASEGT. CDR3 in amino acids: CASSVVRLGGGYTF. CDR3 bases: TGTGCCAGCTCGGTCGTCAGGCTCGGCGGCGGCTACACCTTC.

Comment on this clonotype: A much bigger clone sits one base away, suggesting this may be a read error. V is TRBV9 and J is TRBJ2-3; TRBD2 matches at 9 bases. The CDR3 extends over 15 amino acids. The V gene end was trimmed by 4 bases and the J gene end by 2 bases; junction bases not matched to a gene: 5. Germline values: CDR1 SGDLS, CDR2 YYNGEE. The chain's CDR3 is CASSSGTSNTDTQYF. The CDR3 nucleotides are TGTGCCAGCAGCTCCGGGACTAGCAACACAGATACGCAGTATTTT.

The V and J genes are TRBV27 and TRBJ1-6; no reliable D call. CDR3 length equals 14 residues. Germline loops: CDR1 MNHEY, CDR2 SMNVEV (reference sequence). V was clipped by 8 bases and J by 8 bases, with 16 bases between them. Here the CDR3 reads CASGFGTKDSPLHF. CDR3 sequence (DNA): TGTGCCAGCGGATTTGGAACAAAGGATTCACCCCTCCACTTT.

This clonotype was detected only a few times. The chain carries TRBV7-9 and TRBJ1-1; D is ambiguous. Trimming left V 0 bases short and J 5 bases short, with 13 bases between. The CDR3 covers 15 residues. The V gene's germline CDR1 is SEHNR and CDR2 FQNEAQ (reference sequence). CDR3 residues: CASSLARERGTEAFF. CDR3 in DNA: TGTGCCAGCAGCTTAGCGCGTGAACGAGGAACTGAAGCTTTCTTT.

This clonotype was picked up many times. The J gene is TRBJ1-1, the V gene TRBV7-9; D remains ambiguous. CDR3 length: 15 residues. The germline gives CDR1 SEHNR, CDR2 FQNEAQ (reference sequence). Trimming stripped 6 bases from V and 1 base from J, with 15 bases between. CDR3 in DNA: TGTGCCAGCAGAAATAAGGGAGCCTCGAACACTGAAGCTTTCTTT. Its protein is CASRNKGASNTEAFF.

This clonotype was counted many times. This chain uses TRBV27 with TRBJ2-2, with D possibly TRBD2 on 5 matching bases. The germline gives CDR1 MNHEY, CDR2 SMNVEV (reference sequence). The CDR3 is made up of 16 amino acids. V dropped 4 bases and J dropped 1 base, with 13 bases sitting between them. The DNA of the CDR3 is TGTGCCAGCAGTTCCTTGGAGGACGGGAACACCGGGGAGCTGTTTTTT. Translated, it gives CASSSLEDGNTGELFF.

This clonotype has a handful of counts. The V call is TRBV7-9, the J call TRBJ1-5; weak D call: TRBD1 (5 bases). The germline V and J ends were trimmed by 4 bases and 2 bases, with 18 bases remaining between them. CDR3 length: 17 residues. The germline V gene has CDR1 SEHNR and CDR2 FQNEAQ (reference sequence). The CDR3 spells CASSSGTHLVGNQPQHF. The CDR3 DNA reads as TGTGCCAGCAGCTCCGGGACCCACCTTGTAGGCAATCAGCCCCAGCATTTT.

The sample holds a few counts of this clonotype. CDR3 in amino acids: CASSARETYTDTQYF. CDR3 DNA sequence: TGCGCCAGCTCAGCACGAGAAACTTACACAGATACGCAGTATTTT. The rearrangement links TRBV4-1 to TRBJ2-3; D unclear. V lost 8 bases to trimming and J lost 2 bases, with 17 bases between them. This CDR3 has 15 amino acids. From germline, CDR1 is MGHRA and CDR2 YSYEKL.

V is TRBV27 and J is TRBJ1-6; no firm D call. Trimming pared 3 bases from V and 8 bases from J, leaving 14 bases between. Germline assignment: CDR1 MNHEY and CDR2 SMNVEV (reference sequence). The CDR3 loop spans 15 amino acids. CDR3: CASSFTVREDSPLHF. CDR3 sequence (DNA): TGTGCCAGCAGTTTTACTGTCCGAGAAGATTCACCCCTCCACTTT.

The chain links TRBV14 to TRBJ2-7; 7 nucleotides match TRBD1. After removal of 2 bases from V and 3 bases from J, the junction contained 4 bases not matched to a gene. The CDR3 totals 14 residues. The V gene's germline CDR1 is SGHDN and CDR2 FVKESK. The CDR3 reads CASSQWTGGYEQYF. The DNA for the CDR3 is TGTGCCAGCAGCCAATGGACAGGAGGCTACGAGCAGTACTTC.

This chain uses TRBV7-4 with TRBJ2-1, with 9 bases fitting TRBD1. CDR1 and CDR2 (germline): SGHVT, SQSDAQ. The CDR3 has 15 amino acids. After removal of 5 bases from V and 5 bases from J, the junction contained 7 bases not matched to a gene. In DNA, the CDR3 is TGTGCCAGCAGCCCTAGGACAGGGGCCCACAATGAGCAGTTCTTC. Amino acids: CASSPRTGAHNEQFF.

The chain links TRBV9 to TRBJ2-7, with D possibly being TRBD1 (5 bases). Germline V lookup: CDR1 SGDLS, CDR2 YYNGEE. The CDR3 extends over 16 amino acids. V lost 0 bases and J lost 2, with 15 bases in between. CDR3 residues: CASSVELREGPYEQYV. DNA for the CDR3: TGTGCCAGCAGCGTAGAACTCAGGGAAGGTCCCTACGAGCAGTACGTC.

This clonotype was picked up many times. The chain combines TRBV7-8 with TRBJ1-2, with 10 bases aligning to TRBD1. Losses at the gene ends were 1 base for V and 10 bases for J; bases not matched to a gene: 9. The CDR3 length is 15 residues. Germline CDR1 is SGHVS and CDR2 is FQNEAQ. CDR3 nucleotide sequence: TGTGCCAGCAGCTTAGGGGACAGGGGCCCTAGAGACTACACCTTC. Translation gives CASSLGDRGPRDYTF.

The CDR3: CASSIGPGEYNEQFF. The CDR3 region has the DNA TGTGCCAGTAGTATCGGGCCAGGCGAATACAATGAGCAGTTCTTC. The genes are TRBV19 and TRBJ2-1; D remains unclear. CDR3 size: 15 residues. CDR1 is LNHDA, CDR2 SQIVND, per germline (reference sequence). Trimming took off 3 bases at V and 4 bases at J, with 13 bases between the two ends.

This clonotype turned up a few times. CDR3 in amino acids: CSARILGPSGNTIYF. As DNA, the CDR3 is TGCAGTGCTAGGATTCTGGGCCCCTCTGGAAACACCATATATTTT. The chain has TRBV20-1 and TRBJ1-3; D remains ambiguous. The CDR3 spans 15 residues. Trimming stripped 3 bases from V and 0 bases from J, with 12 bases between. Germline V gene lookup returns CDR1 DFQATT and CDR2 SNEGSKA (reference sequence).

This clonotype was seen ten or more times. The gene calls are TRBV6-1 and TRBJ2-5; no definite D call. Germline values: CDR1 MNHNS, CDR2 SASEGT. Trimming pared 3 bases from V and 2 bases from J, leaving 4 bases between. CDR3 length: 12 amino acids. CDR3 sequence (DNA): TGTGCCAGCAGTGACAGTCAAGAGACCCAGTACTTC. Protein: CASSDSQETQYF.

This clonotype came up a few times. The genes are TRBV7-9 and TRBJ2-5, with 8 positions matching TRBD1. The CDR3 is 15 residues long. Trimming at V came to 5 bases and at J to 0 bases, leaving 5 bases not matched to a gene. Per germline, CDR1 SEHNR and CDR2 FQNEAQ (reference sequence). CDR3 region: CASSPGQEYQETQYF. CDR3 DNA sequence: TGTGCCAGCAGCCCGGGACAGGAGTACCAAGAGACCCAGTACTTC. Based on the CDR3 plus reference TRBV7-9 and TRBJ2-5, the full variable domain is DTGVSQNPRHKITKRGQNVTFRCDPISEHNRLYWYRQTLGQGPEFLTYFQNEAQLEKSRLLSDRFSAERPKGSFSTLEIQRTEQGDSAMYLCASSPGQEYQETQYFGPGTRLLVL.

The chain links TRBV12-3 or TRBV12-4 to TRBJ2-1; 12 nucleotides match TRBD2. V lost 5 bases and J lost 6; bases outside the gene matches: 5. This CDR3 spans 15 amino acids. The CDR3: CASSPSGGAVNEQFF. CDR3 nucleotides: TGTGCCAGCAGTCCTAGCGGGGGGGCGGTCAATGAGCAGTTCTTC.

This clonotype was seen ten or more times. The V call is TRBV7-9, the J call TRBJ1-3; tentatively, D is TRBD1 (5 bases). The CDR3 extends over 15 amino acids. CDR1 and CDR2 (germline): SEHNR, FQNEAQ (reference sequence). V lost 8 bases, J lost 0 bases, and 14 bases lay in between. CDR3: CASGGTDYSGNTIYF. Written as DNA, the CDR3 is TGTGCCAGCGGGGGGACGGACTACTCTGGAAACACCATATATTTT.

This clonotype was seen a few times. The V gene is TRBV27, the J gene TRBJ2-1, with 9 bases lining up with TRBD2. Germline trimming cut 4 bases from V and 9 bases from J; bases unmatched to any gene: 10. Germline V gives CDR1 MNHEY, CDR2 SMNVEV (reference sequence). This CDR3 is 15 amino acids long. Here the CDR3 DNA reads TGTGCCAGCAGTTACGGAATTGGGCGGGGGGGTGAGCAGTTCTTC. Translation: CASSYGIGRGGEQFF.

The chain has TRBV7-9 and TRBJ2-5; no firm D call. The CDR3 spans 12 residues. V lost 11 bases and J 2 bases, leaving 12 bases between the germline ends. The germline CDR1 and CDR2 sequences are SEHNR and FQNEAQ (reference sequence). CDR3 amino acids: CASEDGQETQYF. DNA for the CDR3: TGTGCCTCCGAAGATGGGCAAGAGACCCAGTACTTC.

The V and J genes are TRBV12-3 or TRBV12-4 and TRBJ2-5; 8 positions agree with TRBD1. The CDR3 is 15 amino acids. V lost 6 bases to trimming and J lost 2 bases; unmatched junction nucleotides: 8. The DNA for the CDR3 is TGTGCCAGCAGCCCGCCCGGGACAGGTCAAGAGACCCAGTACTTC. Encoded protein: CASSPPGTGQETQYF.

The rearrangement links TRBV6-5 to TRBJ2-5; D possibly matches TRBD1 or TRBD2 (6 bases each). The germline gives CDR1 MNHEY, CDR2 SVGAGI. The CDR3 consists of 18 residues. V was trimmed by 0 bases and J by 5 bases, leaving 22 bases between them. The CDR3 bases are TGTGCCAGCAGTTACTCGATAAATCCGGGAGTGCAGGGGGAGACCCAGTACTTC. Its protein product is CASSYSINPGVQGETQYF.

The V gene is TRBV6-1, the J gene TRBJ1-2; 7 positions agree with TRBD1. Per germline, CDR1 MNHNS and CDR2 SASEGT. This CDR3 is 14 amino acids long. The J segment lost 7 bases and the V segment lost 3 bases, leaving 8 bases of the junction unmatched. The DNA for the CDR3 is TGTGCCAGCAGTGACAGGGGGAGAATCGGTGGCTACACCTTC. This sequence encodes CASSDRGRIGGYTF.